A selection of T cell receptor beta chains follows, all from one sample in a study of T cell changes during pregnancy in multiple sclerosis. Repertoires were generated with immunoSEQ multiplex PCR, while TCRdb's copy carries only in-frame clones and drops some. Of about 100,000 clones detected, approximately 92% appear once; the ten largest clones hold around 1.8%. The sequencing used peripheral blood, collected after pregnancy. These receptors were obtained from a female donor with multiple sclerosis, enrolled in a pregnancy study. Both conserved end residues are part of each CDR3. A D gene is named only where the DNA matches it firmly. Some rows have no size entry. The others give once, few or many, or a class for an expanded clone.

abundance	v_gene	j_gene	d_gene	CDR3nt	CDR3aa
-	TRBV19	TRBJ2-1	TRBD2	TGTGCCAGTAGTATAGATCACTCAGCGGGATACAATGAGCAGTTCTTC	CASSIDHSAGYNEQFF
-	TRBV19	TRBJ2-3	TRBD2	TGTGCCAGTACCGGGACTAGCGGGGGGAAGAGCACAGATACGCAGTATTTT	CASTGTSGGKSTDTQYF
-	TRBV6-5	TRBJ2-7	TRBD1	TGTGCCAGCAGTCACGACAGGGTAAGGCACGAGCAGTACTTC	CASSHDRVRHEQYF
-	TRBV9	TRBJ2-2	TRBD2	TGTGCCAGCAGCAGATGGACTAGCGGAGAAAACACCGGGGAGCTGTTTTTT	CASSRWTSGENTGELFF
-	TRBV27	TRBJ2-7	TRBD2	TGTGCCAGCAGCCGCGCTACTAGCGGGCGATCGTCCTACGAGCAGTACTTC	CASSRATSGRSSYEQYF
-	TRBV5-6	TRBJ2-7	-	TGTGCCAGCAGCTTGCTCCCACAACTAGGGAGTTACGAGCAGTACTTC	CASSLLPQLGSYEQYF
-	TRBV27	TRBJ2-3	-	TGTGCCAGCAGTTTAGGAGGACGCACAGATACGCAGTATTTT	CASSLGGRTDTQYF
-	TRBV29-1	TRBJ2-2	TRBD1	TGCAGCGTCGAAGGGGACAGTAACACCGGGGAGCTGTTTTTT	CSVEGDSNTGELFF
once	TRBV2	TRBJ1-2	-	TGTGCCAGCAGCCAGATTACAGACCCCTATGGCTACACCTTC	CASSQITDPYGYTF
-	TRBV4-2	TRBJ1-5	TRBD1	TGTGCCAGCAGCCAAGATGAGGGACAGGGTTATCAGCCCCAGCATTTT	CASSQDEGQGYQPQHF
-	TRBV27	TRBJ1-1	-	TGTGCCAGCAGTTTTCGGGACACTGAAGCTTTCTTT	CASSFRDTEAFF
-	TRBV29-1	TRBJ2-3	TRBD2	TGCAGCGGAAGCGGGGGGACAGATACGCAGTATTTT	CSGSGGTDTQYF
few	TRBV6-5	TRBJ1-2	TRBD1	TGTGCCAGCAGAGGACAGGGGAGAGGCTACACCTTC	CASRGQGRGYTF
once	TRBV29-1	TRBJ2-5	TRBD1	TGCAGCGTTGCCCCGGCCCGGACAGGGGGCCGGGAGACCCAGTACTTC	CSVAPARTGGRETQYF